A single sample is the source of the 27 T cell receptor beta chains below, sequenced in a study of T cells after yellow fever vaccination. TCRdb called the 5' RACE reads again in MiXCR, with one record for every CDR3 protein. The sample records 350,000 or so distinct CDR3 sequences, roughly 8.6% being singletons. The starting material was PBMCs, obtained around 45 days after the first yellow fever vaccination. The source of these receptors is a man aged 18 to 30 who received the YFV17D yellow fever vaccine.

V and J are TRBV15 and TRBJ2-7; no firm D call. Trimming took 0 bases from V and 7 from J, leaving 4 bases between them. Germline CDR1 and CDR2: LNHNV and YYDKDF (reference sequence). This CDR3 contains 11 residues. DNA for the CDR3: TGTGCCACCAGCAGAGAAGGGGAGCAGTACTTC. Translation gives CATSREGEQYF.

This clonotype turned up a few times. CDR3 DNA sequence: TGTGCCAGCAGGAACAGGGATGGTCTTTTATACGAGCAGTACTTC. Its protein product is CASRNRDGLLYEQYF. The rearrangement links TRBV11-2 to TRBJ2-7; possible D gene TRBD1, 6 bases. V lost 6 bases to trimming and J lost 4 bases, with 19 bases between them. Per germline, CDR1 SGHAT and CDR2 FQNNGV. This CDR3 contains 15 residues. Variable domain in full (rest from reference TRBV11-2 and TRBJ2-7): EAGVAQSPRYKIIEKRQSVAFWCNPISGHATLYWYQQILGQGPKLLIQFQNNGVVDDSQLPKDRFSAERLKGVDSTLKIQPAKLEDSAVYLCASRNRDGLLYEQYFGPGTRLTVT.

The sample holds many counts of this clonotype. The J gene is TRBJ2-1, the V gene TRBV18; weak D call: TRBD2 (6 bases). Germline assignment: CDR1 KGHSH and CDR2 LQKENI. V lost 3 bases and J lost 8, with 8 bases in between. The CDR3 length is 12 residues. Written as DNA, the CDR3 is TGTGCCAGCTCACCGGGCGGGGATGAGCAGTTCTTC. It is translated as CASSPGGDEQFF.

V gene TRBV20-1 combines with J gene TRBJ2-5; D is perhaps TRBD2 (8 bases). V lost 2 bases, J lost 2 bases, and 18 bases lay in between. CDR3 size: 16 residues. Germline CDR1 DFQATT, CDR2 SNEGSKA (reference sequence). CDR3 DNA: TGCAGTGCTAGATCGGGGGGGACAGAGATACAAGAGACCCAGTACTTC. Translated, it gives CSARSGGTEIQETQYF.

The chain has TRBV7-2 and TRBJ2-7; D uncertain. Germline loops: CDR1 SGHTA, CDR2 FQGNSA. V dropped 5 bases and J dropped 5 bases, with 7 bases sitting between them. The CDR3 has 11 amino acids. CDR3 DNA: TGTGCCAGCAGCCCACTGGACGAGCAGTACTTC. Its translation: CASSPLDEQYF.

There are a few counts of this clonotype. The chain joins TRBV19 to TRBJ1-3; D gene uncertain. The V end lost 10 bases, the J end lost 0 bases, and 13 bases lay between the germline ends. This CDR3 has 14 amino acids. Germline V gene lookup returns CDR1 LNHDA and CDR2 SQIVND (reference sequence). CDR3 bases: TGTGCCATACGACCGGACCTCTCTGGAAACACCATATATTTT. Amino acid sequence: CAIRPDLSGNTIYF.

This clonotype was detected only once. The chain uses TRBV20-1 and TRBJ2-4, with a weak D call TRBD2 (6 bases). This CDR3 region has 13 residues. Trimming removed 0 bases from V and 10 bases from J, with 13 bases in between. Germline lookup yields CDR1 DFQATT and CDR2 SNEGSKA (reference sequence). In DNA, the CDR3 is TGCAGTGCTAGAGATCCCCGCCGGGGGATTCAGTACTTC. Translating gives CSARDPRRGIQYF.

This clonotype has just a few counts. The rearrangement uses TRBV29-1 and TRBJ2-5, with D unresolved. Germline CDR1 SQVTM, CDR2 ANQGSEA. Trimming removed 7 bases at V and 2 bases at J, with 11 bases between. The CDR3 covers 12 residues. The CDR3 is CSAESGQETQYF. The CDR3 DNA reads as TGCAGCGCCGAAAGTGGACAAGAGACCCAGTACTTC.

This clonotype was detected a few times. The rearrangement uses TRBV19 and TRBJ2-6; D might be TRBD1 or TRBD2, each matching 6 bases. Trimming shortened V by 5 bases and J by 4 bases, and 12 bases separated the two germline ends. CDR3 size: 15 residues. Looked up from germline, CDR1 is LNHDA and CDR2 is SQIVND (reference sequence). The DNA for the CDR3 is TGTGCCAGTAGTCTAAGAGGGGGGGGGGCCAACGTCCTGACTTTC. It codes for CASSLRGGGANVLTF.

V is TRBV11-2 and J is TRBJ2-7; no reliable D call. V dropped 3 bases and J dropped 2 bases, with 8 bases sitting between them. Germline V gene lookup returns CDR1 SGHAT and CDR2 FQNNGV. The CDR3 is made up of 13 amino acids. The CDR3 bases are TGTGCCAGCAGCTTCCCCTCTGCCTACGAGCAGTACTTC. It is translated as CASSFPSAYEQYF.

The sample holds many counts of this clonotype. The chain uses TRBV4-1 and TRBJ2-6; possibly TRBD2 for D (7 bases). This CDR3 comprises 21 residues. Trimming left V 0 bases short and J 1 base short, with 22 bases between. Germline-derived CDR1 and CDR2 are MGHRA and YSYEKL. For the CDR3, the DNA is TGCGCCAGCAGCCAAGATTTTCGGGGGGCGCGGCTATCTTCTGGGGCCAACGTCCTGACTTTC. Protein product: CASSQDFRGARLSSGANVLTF.

This clonotype was found a few times. J is TRBJ1-5 and V is TRBV7-2; possibly TRBD1 for D (5 bases). Germline V gene data show CDR1 as SGHTA and CDR2 as FQGNSA. V lost 1 base to trimming and J lost 4 bases, with 11 bases between them. This CDR3 comprises 15 residues. The CDR3 sequence: CASSLVVTGNQPQHF. Here the CDR3 DNA reads TGTGCCAGCAGCTTAGTAGTAACAGGTAATCAGCCCCAGCATTTT.

This clonotype occurred a few times. This chain joins TRBV5-1 and TRBJ1-1; a weak D match, TRBD1 (6 bases). CDR3 length equals 14 residues. Between the trimmed V and J ends, which lost 4 bases and 1 base, there was a span of 11 bases. Germline CDR1 is SGHRS and CDR2 is YFSETQ. CDR3 DNA: TGCGCCAGCAGCCACAGGGAGGAGAACACTGAAGCTTTCTTT. It translates to CASSHREENTEAFF.

This clonotype turned up a few times. V and J are TRBV4-3 and TRBJ1-3; D unresolved. The CDR3 runs to 15 residues. V lost 1 base and J lost 0, with 7 bases in between. Germline V gene sequence: CDR1 LGHNA, CDR2 YSLEER. The CDR3 spells CASSQVLSSGNTIYF. CDR3 DNA sequence: TGCGCCAGCAGCCAAGTCTTGAGCTCTGGAAACACCATATATTTT.

In its sample, this clonotype was seen a few times. The CDR3 region has the DNA TGCGCCAGCAGCCTAGACGGGACAGTTGAAGCTTTCTTT. As protein: CASSLDGTVEAFF. The genes are TRBV5-1 and TRBJ1-1, with 7 bases matching TRBD1. The junction had 7 bases not matched to a gene; V was cut back by 4 bases and J by 7 bases. CDR1 is SGHRS and CDR2 is YFSETQ in the germline V gene. The CDR3 totals 13 residues.

The chain uses TRBV7-9 and TRBJ1-6, with no clear D. V gave up 2 bases and J gave up 10 bases, with 15 bases separating them. CDR3 length: 15 residues. CDR1 SEHNR and CDR2 FQNEAQ come from the germline V gene (reference sequence). The CDR3 DNA sequence: TGTGCCAGCAGCTTATGGCACGGAATGGGGTCACCCCTCCACTTT. Its protein is CASSLWHGMGSPLHF.

The V call is TRBV4-1, the J call TRBJ2-5, with D uncertain. Trimming removed 1 base from V and 2 bases from J, with 14 bases in between. CDR3 length: 16 residues. CDR1 and CDR2 (germline): MGHRA, YSYEKL. In DNA form, the CDR3 reads TGCGCCAGCAGCCAAGTCGGGTCGGGCAGACAAGAGACCCAGTACTTC. It yields the protein CASSQVGSGRQETQYF.

This clonotype showed up just a few times. The V and J genes are TRBV6-5 and TRBJ2-7, with 7 bases that match TRBD1. The CDR3 loop spans 15 amino acids. In germline, CDR1 is MNHEY, CDR2 SVGAGI. The trim removed 4 bases at V and 2 bases at J, leaving 8 bases unmatched. The CDR3 sequence: CASSSRQGLPYEQYF. In DNA form, the CDR3 reads TGTGCCAGCAGTTCCAGACAGGGCCTTCCCTACGAGCAGTACTTC.

The chain couples TRBV5-1 to TRBJ1-2; TRBD1 agrees at 9 bases. The CDR3 loop spans 15 amino acids. CDR1 SGHRS and CDR2 YFSETQ come from the germline V gene. The V and J ends lost 4 bases and 6 bases, in that order; junction bases with no gene match: 10. CDR3 DNA: TGCGCCAGCAGCGCTACAGGGGGCATTGGAGATGGCTACACCTTC. As protein: CASSATGGIGDGYTF. Full variable domain (remainder filled in from reference TRBV5-1 and TRBJ1-2): KAGVTQTPRYLIKTRGQQVTLSCSPISGHRSVSWYQQTPGQGLQFLFEYFSETQRNKGNFPGRFSGRQFSNSRSEMNVSTLELGDSALYLCASSATGGIGDGYTFGSGTRLTVV.

V usage is TRBV5-1 and J usage is TRBJ1-2, with D possibly matching TRBD1 (6 bases). CDR1 is SGHRS and CDR2 is YFSETQ in the germline V gene. The CDR3 has 13 amino acids. The V gene lost 0 bases and the J gene lost 8 bases, with 11 bases spanning the gap. In nucleotides, the CDR3 is TGCGCCAGCAGCTTGGCCGGACAGAGCGGCTACACCTTC. Its translation is CASSLAGQSGYTF.

The CDR3 DNA sequence: TGTGCCAGCAGTTTATGGGGTCGATTGCAGTATTTT. This translates into CASSLWGRLQYF. This chain connects TRBV12-3 or TRBV12-4 to TRBJ2-3; D gene uncertain. Trimming removed 2 bases at V and 11 bases at J, with 11 bases between. This CDR3 comprises 12 residues.

This clonotype has just a few counts. The rearrangement links TRBV9 to TRBJ2-4; 14 nucleotides match TRBD2. This CDR3 comprises 18 residues. The ends lost 3 bases at V and 0 bases at J; junction bases unmatched: 5. Germline CDR1 SGDLS, CDR2 YYNGEE. The CDR3 reads CASSAGTSGGLAKNIQYF. CDR3 DNA sequence: TGTGCCAGCAGCGCCGGGACTAGCGGGGGATTAGCCAAAAACATTCAGTACTTC.

This chain connects TRBV29-1 to TRBJ2-5; D is unclear. Trimming shortened V by 1 base and J by 0 bases, and 9 bases separated the two germline ends. The CDR3 runs 14 residues. Germline CDR1 SQVTM, CDR2 ANQGSEA. DNA of the CDR3: TGCAGCGTTGAAGGCCAGATGTACCAAGAGACCCAGTACTTC. Translation: CSVEGQMYQETQYF.

The chain is built from TRBV7-9 and TRBJ2-3; no clear D. Germline-derived CDR1 and CDR2 are SEHNR and FQNEAQ (reference sequence). Trimming left V 4 bases short and J 0 bases short, with 17 bases between. This CDR3 region has 17 residues. CDR3 loop: CASSSRSYIGSTDTQYF. The CDR3 region has the DNA TGTGCCAGCAGCTCCCGTTCCTATATCGGAAGCACAGATACGCAGTATTTT.

The chain carries TRBV5-4 and TRBJ2-1; the D gene is possibly TRBD2 (5 bases). V dropped 0 bases and J dropped 5 bases, with 12 bases sitting between them. In germline, CDR1 is SGHNT, CDR2 YYREEE (reference sequence). This CDR3 is 15 amino acids long. The CDR3 is CASSLARVTDNEQFF. CDR3 nucleotides: TGTGCCAGCAGCTTGGCGAGGGTAACGGACAATGAGCAGTTCTTC.

The chain couples TRBV6-5 to TRBJ2-7; possibly TRBD1 for D (5 bases). Germline V gives CDR1 MNHEY, CDR2 SVGAGI. CDR3 length equals 17 residues. V was cut by 0 bases and J by 0 bases, with 15 bases left in between. CDR3 in DNA: TGTGCCAGCAGTTACTCGACAGTAGGCAGTACCTCCTACGAGCAGTACGTC. It yields the protein CASSYSTVGSTSYEQYV.

In its sample, this clonotype was seen a few times. The rearrangement uses TRBV30 and TRBJ2-7; no clear D gene. CDR3 length: 12 residues. Germline V gene sequence: CDR1 GTSNPN, CDR2 SVGIG (reference sequence). The V end was cut by 3 bases, the J end by 4 bases, with 10 bases between. The CDR3 sequence is CAWSPQGYEQYF. The CDR3 DNA reads TGTGCCTGGAGCCCCCAAGGGTACGAGCAGTACTTC.